The clone carrying this TCR beta chain has a handful of counts. Its antigen is not known. The CDR3 spans 15 residues. The germline gives CDR1 MNHNS, CDR2 SASEGT. The V and J ends lost 4 bases and 8 bases respectively, with 17 bases between them. Diagnoses used clinical symptoms, serum thyroxine and TRAb, thyroid ultrasound and orbital computed tomography. Extraction of PBMCs used under 13 ml of fresh peripheral blood. The sample originates from a study of T cells in Graves' hyperthyroidism and ophthalmopathy. Findings and limits, study-wide: Prediction of ophthalmopathy progression came a median roughly 6.7 months pre-onset. The majority of expanded thyroid clonotypes above 0.001 also appeared in blood.

The CDR3 regions of TCR beta were amplified from RNA transcripts. HTBI primers were used for first-round RT-PCR of the TCR CDR3. TCRdb reprocessed the multiplex PCR reads via MiXCR and lists one record per CDR3 protein. This sample yields approximately 360,000 distinct CDR3 sequences, of which 25% are seen a single time; 73% belongs to the top ten. The sequenced sample consisted of blood. The chain couples TRBV6-1 to TRBJ1-4; D call uncertain. The origin of this receptor is a man aged 45-65 years with Graves' hyperthyroidism. This CDR3 is CASSASEVWREKLFF. Here the CDR3 DNA reads TGTGCCAGCAGTGCGTCCGAGGTGTGGAGAGAAAAACTGTTTTTT.